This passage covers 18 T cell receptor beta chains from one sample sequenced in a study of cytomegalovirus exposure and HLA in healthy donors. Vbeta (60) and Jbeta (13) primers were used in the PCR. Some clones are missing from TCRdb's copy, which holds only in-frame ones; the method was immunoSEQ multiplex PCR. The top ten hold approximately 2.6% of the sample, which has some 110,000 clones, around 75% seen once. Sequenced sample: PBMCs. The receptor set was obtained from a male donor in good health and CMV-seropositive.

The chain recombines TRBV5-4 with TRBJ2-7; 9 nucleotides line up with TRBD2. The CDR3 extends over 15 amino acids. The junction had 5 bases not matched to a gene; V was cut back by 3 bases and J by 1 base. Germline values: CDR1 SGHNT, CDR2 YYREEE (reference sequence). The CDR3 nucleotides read TGTGCCAGCAGCTACAGCGGGGGGTTTTCCTACGAGCAGTACTTC. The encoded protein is CASSYSGGFSYEQYF.

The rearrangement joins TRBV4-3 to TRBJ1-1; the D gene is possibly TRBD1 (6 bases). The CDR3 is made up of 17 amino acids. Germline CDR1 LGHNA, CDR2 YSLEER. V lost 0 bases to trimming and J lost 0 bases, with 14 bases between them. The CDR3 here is CASSQEDSGLMNTEAFF. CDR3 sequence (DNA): TGCGCCAGCAGCCAAGAGGACAGCGGATTAATGAACACTGAAGCTTTCTTT.

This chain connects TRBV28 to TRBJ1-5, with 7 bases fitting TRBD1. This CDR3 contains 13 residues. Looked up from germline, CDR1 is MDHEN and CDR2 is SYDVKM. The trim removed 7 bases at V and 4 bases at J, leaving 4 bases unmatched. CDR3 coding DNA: TGTGCCAGCACCCTGACAGGGAATCAGCCCCAGCATTTT. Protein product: CASTLTGNQPQHF.

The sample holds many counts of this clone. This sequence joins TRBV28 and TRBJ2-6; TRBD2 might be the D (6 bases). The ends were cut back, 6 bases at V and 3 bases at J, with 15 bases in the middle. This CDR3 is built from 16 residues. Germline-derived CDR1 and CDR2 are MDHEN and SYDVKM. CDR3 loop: CASSQNGGGGANVLTF. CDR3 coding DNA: TGTGCCAGCAGCCAGAACGGGGGAGGTGGGGCCAACGTCCTGACTTTC.

The CDR3 protein is CASSLVAGDYEQYF. CDR3 bases: TGTGCCAGCAGCTTGGTAGCGGGGGACTACGAGCAGTACTTC. The rearrangement links TRBV7-3 to TRBJ2-7; 9 bases fit TRBD2. With 3 bases clipped from V and 3 bases from J, the junction kept 3 bases outside the gene matches. The CDR3 covers 14 residues. Germline V gene data show CDR1 as SGHTA and CDR2 as FQGTGA.

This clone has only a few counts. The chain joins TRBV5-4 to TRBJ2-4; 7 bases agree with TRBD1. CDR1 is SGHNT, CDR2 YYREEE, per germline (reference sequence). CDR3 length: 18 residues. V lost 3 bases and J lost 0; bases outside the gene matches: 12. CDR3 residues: CASSSGQSRTLAKNIQYF. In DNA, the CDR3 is TGTGCCAGCAGCTCGGGACAGAGCAGGACACTAGCCAAAAACATTCAGTACTTC. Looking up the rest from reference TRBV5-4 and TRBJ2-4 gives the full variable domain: ETGVTQSPTHLIKTRGQQVTLRCSSQSGHNTVSWYQQALGQGPQFIFQYYREEENGRGNFPPRFSGLQFPNYSSELNVNALELDDSALYLCASSSGQSRTLAKNIQYFGAGTRLSVL.

The CDR3 DNA sequence: TGTGCCAGCAGCTTAGGACGAACAGGGGCTTTCAATCAGCCCCAGCATTTT. This sequence encodes CASSLGRTGAFNQPQHF. J is TRBJ1-5 and V is TRBV7-9; 7 bases agree with TRBD1. This CDR3 contains 17 residues. V was pared by 1 base and J by 3 bases, with 9 bases of the junction left unmatched. The V gene's germline CDR1 is SEHNR and CDR2 FQNEAQ (reference sequence).

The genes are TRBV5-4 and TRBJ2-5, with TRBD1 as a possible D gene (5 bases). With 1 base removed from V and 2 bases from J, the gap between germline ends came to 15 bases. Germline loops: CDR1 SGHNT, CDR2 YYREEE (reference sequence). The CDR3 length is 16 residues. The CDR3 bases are TGTGCCAGCAGCTTGTTTCAGGGTTTCATACAAGAGACCCAGTACTTC. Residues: CASSLFQGFIQETQYF.

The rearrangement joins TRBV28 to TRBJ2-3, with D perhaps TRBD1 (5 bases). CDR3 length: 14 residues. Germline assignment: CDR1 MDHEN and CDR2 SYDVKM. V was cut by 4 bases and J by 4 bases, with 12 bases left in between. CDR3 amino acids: CASSSLGLADTQYF. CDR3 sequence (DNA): TGTGCCAGCAGTTCCCTGGGGCTAGCAGATACGCAGTATTTT.

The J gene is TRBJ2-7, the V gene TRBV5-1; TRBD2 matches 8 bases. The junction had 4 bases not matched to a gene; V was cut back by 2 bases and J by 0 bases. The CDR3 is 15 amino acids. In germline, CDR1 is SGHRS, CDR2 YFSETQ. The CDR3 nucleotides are TGCGCCAGCAGCTTCGGCGGGAGGAGCTCCTACGAGCAGTACTTC. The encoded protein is CASSFGGRSSYEQYF.

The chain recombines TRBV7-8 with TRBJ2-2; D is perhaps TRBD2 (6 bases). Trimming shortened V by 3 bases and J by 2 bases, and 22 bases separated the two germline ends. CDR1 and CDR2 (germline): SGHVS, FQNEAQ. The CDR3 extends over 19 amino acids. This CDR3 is CASSFFFRLLADNTGELFF. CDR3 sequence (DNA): TGTGCCAGCAGCTTTTTTTTTCGGTTGTTAGCGGATAACACCGGGGAGCTGTTTTTT.

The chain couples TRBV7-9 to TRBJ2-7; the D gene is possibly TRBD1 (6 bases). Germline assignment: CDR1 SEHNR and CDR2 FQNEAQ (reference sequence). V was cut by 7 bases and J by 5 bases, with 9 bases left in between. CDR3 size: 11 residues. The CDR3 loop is CASTTGNEQYF. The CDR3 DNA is TGTGCCAGCACCACAGGGAACGAGCAGTACTTC. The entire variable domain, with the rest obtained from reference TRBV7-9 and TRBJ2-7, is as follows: DTGVSQNPRHKITKRGQNVTFRCDPISEHNRLYWYRQTLGQGPEFLTYFQNEAQLEKSRLLSDRFSAERPKGSFSTLEIQRTEQGDSAMYLCASTTGNEQYFGPGTRLTVT.

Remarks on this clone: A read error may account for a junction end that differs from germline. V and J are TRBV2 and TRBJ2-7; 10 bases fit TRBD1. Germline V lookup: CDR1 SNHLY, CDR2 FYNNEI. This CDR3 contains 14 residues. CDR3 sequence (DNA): TGTGCCGGCAGGACGGGGGACAGGGGCTACGAGCAGTACTTC. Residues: CAGRTGDRGYEQYF.

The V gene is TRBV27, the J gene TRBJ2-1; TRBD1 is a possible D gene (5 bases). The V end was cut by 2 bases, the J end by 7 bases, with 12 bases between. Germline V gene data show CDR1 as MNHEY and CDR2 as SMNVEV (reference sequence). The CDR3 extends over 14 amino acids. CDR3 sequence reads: CASSLQGTHNEQFF. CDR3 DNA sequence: TGTGCCAGCAGTTTACAGGGTACCCATAATGAGCAGTTCTTC.

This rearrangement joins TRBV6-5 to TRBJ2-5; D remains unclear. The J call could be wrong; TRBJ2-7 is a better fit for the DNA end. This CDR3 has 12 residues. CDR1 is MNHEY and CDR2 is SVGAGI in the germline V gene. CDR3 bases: TGTGCCAGCAGGGGCAGATCCTACGAGCAGTACTTC. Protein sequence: CASRGRSYEQYF.

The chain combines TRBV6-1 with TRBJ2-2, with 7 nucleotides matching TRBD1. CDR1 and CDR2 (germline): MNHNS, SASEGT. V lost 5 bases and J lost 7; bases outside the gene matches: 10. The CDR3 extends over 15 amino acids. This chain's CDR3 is CASSMTAGTDGELFF. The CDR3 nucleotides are TGTGCCAGCAGTATGACCGCCGGGACAGACGGGGAGCTGTTTTTT.

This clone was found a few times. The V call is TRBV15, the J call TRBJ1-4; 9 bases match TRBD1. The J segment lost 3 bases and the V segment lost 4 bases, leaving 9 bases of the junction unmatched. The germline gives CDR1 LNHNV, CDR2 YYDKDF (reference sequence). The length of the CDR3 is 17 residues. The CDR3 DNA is TGTGCCACCAGCAACAACGACAGGGGGAGGTCTAATGAAAAACTGTTTTTT. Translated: CATSNNDRGRSNEKLFF. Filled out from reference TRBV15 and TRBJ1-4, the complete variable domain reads DAMVIQNPRYQVTQFGKPVTLSCSQTLNHNVMYWYQQKSSQAPKLLFHYYDKDFNNEADTPDNFQSRRPNTSFCFLDIRSPGLGDTAMYLCATSNNDRGRSNEKLFFGSGTQLSVL.

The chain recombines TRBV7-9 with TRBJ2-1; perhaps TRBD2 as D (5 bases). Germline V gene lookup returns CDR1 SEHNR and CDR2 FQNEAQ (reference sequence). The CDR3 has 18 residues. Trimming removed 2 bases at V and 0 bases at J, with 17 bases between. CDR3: CASSLTKMTGSSYNEQFF. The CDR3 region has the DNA TGTGCCAGCAGCTTAACTAAGATGACGGGGAGCTCCTACAATGAGCAGTTCTTC.